The entry that follows covers one T cell receptor beta chain sequence. This sample stems from a study of Graves' ophthalmopathy and Graves' hyperthyroidism. Overall study context: At initial diagnosis, peripheral blood was obtained, and this preceded any treatment.

Included hyperthyroidism patients were aged 18 to 65 and newly diagnosed (under 2 months' duration). Clinicians diagnosed using symptoms, serum thyroxine, TRAb, thyroid ultrasound and orbital computed tomography. RNA transcripts yielded amplified TCR beta CDR3 regions. HTBI-primed RT-PCR formed the first round, and a multiplex PCR formed the second. TCRdb re-analysed the multiplex PCR reads in MiXCR, keeping a single row per CDR3 protein. The table has a few hundred thousand distinct CDR3 sequences, about a sixth seen once. The sample was peripheral blood. The TCR comes from an adult woman with stable Graves' hyperthyroidism.

The CDR3 spells CSAIGQRDRARWENTEAFF. The CDR3 nucleotides read TGCAGTGCTATAGGTCAACGGGACAGGGCCCGGTGGGAGAACACTGAAGCTTTCTTT. This rearrangement joins TRBV20-1 to TRBJ1-1, with 9 bases identical to TRBD1. The CDR3 totals 19 residues. V lost 4 bases, J lost 1 base, and 19 bases stayed unmatched. In germline, CDR1 is DFQATT, CDR2 SNEGSKA (reference sequence).